This T cell receptor beta chain was sequenced during a study of glioma-infiltrating T cells after dendritic cell vaccination. General study points: No direct clonality-survival link was found; a diverse polyclonal response may matter.

Using immunoSEQ multiplex PCR, the repertoire was profiled, and TCRdb retains in-frame clones only, with some absent. The sample includes roughly 82,000 clones, about 87% of them seen just once. Notes on this clone: Its antigen is undetermined.

Germline CDR1 SGHRS, CDR2 YFSETQ. V lost 0 bases and J lost 6; bases outside the gene matches: 3. This CDR3 contains 14 residues. The TCR was taken from a human donor with glioblastoma. The sequencing used blood, collected before dendritic cell vaccination. The rearrangement links TRBV5-1 to TRBJ2-4; 7 positions match TRBD1. The CDR3 DNA follows: TGCGCCAGCAGCTTGGGACAGGGACCAAACATTCAGTACTTC. This encodes CASSLGQGPNIQYF. Variable domain in full (rest from reference TRBV5-1 and TRBJ2-4): KAGVTQTPRYLIKTRGQQVTLSCSPISGHRSVSWYQQTPGQGLQFLFEYFSETQRNKGNFPGRFSGRQFSNSRSEMNVSTLELGDSALYLCASSLGQGPNIQYFGAGTRLSVL.